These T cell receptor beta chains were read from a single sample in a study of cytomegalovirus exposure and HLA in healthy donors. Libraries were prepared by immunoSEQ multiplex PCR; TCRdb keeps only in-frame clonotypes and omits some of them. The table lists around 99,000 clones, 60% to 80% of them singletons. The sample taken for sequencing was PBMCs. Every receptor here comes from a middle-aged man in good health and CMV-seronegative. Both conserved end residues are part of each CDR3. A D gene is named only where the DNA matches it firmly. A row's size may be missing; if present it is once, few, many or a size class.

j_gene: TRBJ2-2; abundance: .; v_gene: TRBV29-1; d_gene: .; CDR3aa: CSVRQNTGELFF; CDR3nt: TGCAGCGTTCGACAGAACACCGGGGAGCTGTTTTTT
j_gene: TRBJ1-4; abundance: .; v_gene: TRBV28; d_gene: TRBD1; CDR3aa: CASRLFRTGSDEKLFF; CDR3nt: TGTGCCAGCAGACTCTTTCGGACAGGGAGCGACGAAAAACTGTTTTTT
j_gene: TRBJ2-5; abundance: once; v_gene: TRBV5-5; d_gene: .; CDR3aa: CASSLVRGGETQYF; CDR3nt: TGTGCCAGCAGCTTGGTTAGGGGGGGAGAGACCCAGTACTTC
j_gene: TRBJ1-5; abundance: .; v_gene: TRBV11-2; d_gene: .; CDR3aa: CASSSYGGNQPQHF; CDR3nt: TGTGCCAGCAGCTCCTATGGGGGGAATCAGCCCCAGCATTTT
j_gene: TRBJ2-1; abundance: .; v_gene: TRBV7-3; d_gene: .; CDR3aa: CASSGQYNEQFF; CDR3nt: TGTGCCAGCAGCGGACAGTACAATGAGCAGTTCTTC
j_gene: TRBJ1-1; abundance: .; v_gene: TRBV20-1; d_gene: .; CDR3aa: CSVTADSEAFF; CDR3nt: TGCAGCGTCACCGCCGACAGTGAAGCTTTCTTT
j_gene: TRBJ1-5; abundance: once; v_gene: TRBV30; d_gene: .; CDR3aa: CAWSGGLGNQPQHF; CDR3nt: TGTGCCTGGAGTGGAGGTTTGGGCAATCAGCCCCAGCATTTT
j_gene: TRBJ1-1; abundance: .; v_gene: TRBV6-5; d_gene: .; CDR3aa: CASRTSQARNTEAFF; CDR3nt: TGTGCCAGCAGAACCTCCCAGGCCCGGAACACTGAAGCTTTCTTT
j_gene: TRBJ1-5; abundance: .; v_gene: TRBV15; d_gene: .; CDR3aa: CATSMAGGAGQPQHF; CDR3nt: TGTGCCACCAGCATGGCGGGGGGCGCGGGGCAGCCCCAGCATTTT
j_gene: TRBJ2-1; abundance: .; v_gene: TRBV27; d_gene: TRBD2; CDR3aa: CASSSRTSGGTFF; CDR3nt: TGTGCCAGCAGTTCCCGGACTAGCGGGGGCACGTTCTTC
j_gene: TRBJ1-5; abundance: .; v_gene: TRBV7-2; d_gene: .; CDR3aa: CASSQMAGGQPQHF; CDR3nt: TGTGCCAGCAGCCAAATGGCGGGAGGTCAGCCCCAGCATTTT
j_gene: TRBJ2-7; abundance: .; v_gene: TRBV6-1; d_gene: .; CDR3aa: CASSEAMAGRHEQYF; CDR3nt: TGTGCCAGCAGTGAAGCCATGGCAGGGCGGCACGAGCAGTACTTC
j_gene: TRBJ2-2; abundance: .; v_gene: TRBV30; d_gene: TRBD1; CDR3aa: CAWSVNQGAGTGELFF; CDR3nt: TGTGCCTGGAGTGTAAACCAGGGGGCAGGCACCGGGGAGCTGTTTTTT
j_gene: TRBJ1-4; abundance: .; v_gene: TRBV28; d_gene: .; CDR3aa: CASTRRGGDEKLFF; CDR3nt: TGTGCCAGCACCAGGAGGGGGGGCGATGAAAAACTGTTTTTT
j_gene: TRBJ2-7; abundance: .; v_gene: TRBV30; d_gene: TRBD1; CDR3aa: CAWSEGTGIIEQYF; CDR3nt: TGTGCCTGGAGTGAAGGGACAGGGATAATCGAGCAGTACTTC
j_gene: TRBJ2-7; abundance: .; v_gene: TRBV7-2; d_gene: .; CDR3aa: CASSLTGYEQYF; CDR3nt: TGTGCCAGCAGCTTAACGGGTTACGAGCAGTACTTC
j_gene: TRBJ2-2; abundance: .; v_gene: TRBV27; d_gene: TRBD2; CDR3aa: CASSFLAGATGELFF; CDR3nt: TGTGCCAGCAGTTTTCTAGCGGGAGCGACCGGGGAGCTGTTTTTT
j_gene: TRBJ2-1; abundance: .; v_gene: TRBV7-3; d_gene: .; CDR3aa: CASSLSGAYNEQFF; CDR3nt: TGTGCCAGCAGCTTATCGGGGGCCTACAATGAGCAGTTCTTC
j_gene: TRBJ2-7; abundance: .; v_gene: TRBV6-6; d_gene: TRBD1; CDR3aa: CASSYSGQGPEQYF; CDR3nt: TGTGCCAGCAGTTACTCGGGACAGGGGCCGGAGCAGTACTTC
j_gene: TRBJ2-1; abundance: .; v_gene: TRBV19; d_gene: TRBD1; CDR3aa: CASSIFRDRWDGEQFF; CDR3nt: TGTGCCAGTAGTATATTCCGGGACAGGTGGGACGGTGAGCAGTTCTTC
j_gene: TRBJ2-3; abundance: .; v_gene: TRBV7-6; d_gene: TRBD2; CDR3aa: CASSSEDLREGSRRGTDTQYF; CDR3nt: TGTGCCAGCAGCTCGGAGGACTTGCGGGAGGGTTCCCGTCGTGGCACAGATACGCAGTATTTT
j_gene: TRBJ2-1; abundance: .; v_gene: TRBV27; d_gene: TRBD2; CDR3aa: CASSIKEQSVAGENEQFF; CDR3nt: TGTGCCAGCAGTATAAAGGAGCAATCAGTCGCGGGAGAAAATGAGCAGTTCTTC
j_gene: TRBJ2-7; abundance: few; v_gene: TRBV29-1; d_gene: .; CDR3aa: CSVRAGSGSYEQYF; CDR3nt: TGCAGCGTTAGAGCCGGGAGCGGCTCCTACGAGCAGTACTTC
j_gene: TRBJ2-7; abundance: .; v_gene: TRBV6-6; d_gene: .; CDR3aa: CASSPTAYEQYF; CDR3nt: TGTGCCAGCAGCCCAACTGCCTACGAGCAGTACTTC
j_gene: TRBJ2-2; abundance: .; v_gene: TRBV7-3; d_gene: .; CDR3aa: CASRAGANTGELFF; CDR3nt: TGTGCCAGCAGGGCAGGGGCGAACACCGGGGAGCTGTTTTTT
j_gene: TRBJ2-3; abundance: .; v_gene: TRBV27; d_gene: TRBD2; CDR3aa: CASSRGLASTDTQYF; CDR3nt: TGTGCCAGCAGTAGAGGACTAGCGAGCACAGATACGCAGTATTTT
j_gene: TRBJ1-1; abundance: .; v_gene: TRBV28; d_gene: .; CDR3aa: CASSPPDRNTEAFF; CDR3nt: TGTGCCAGCAGTCCCCCGGACAGGAACACTGAAGCTTTCTTT
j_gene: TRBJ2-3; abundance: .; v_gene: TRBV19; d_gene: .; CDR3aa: CASSDPGLGTDTQYF; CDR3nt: TGTGCCAGTAGTGACCCGGGACTCGGCACAGATACGCAGTATTTT
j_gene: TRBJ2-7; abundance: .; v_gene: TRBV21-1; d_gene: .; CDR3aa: CASSKTSGSEQYF; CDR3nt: TGTGCCAGCAGCAAGACTAGCGGGAGCGAGCAGTACTTC
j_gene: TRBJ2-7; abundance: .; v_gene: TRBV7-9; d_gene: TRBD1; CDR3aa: CASSSIGKRTGQTYEQYF; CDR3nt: TGTGCCAGCAGCTCCATAGGGAAAAGGACGGGACAGACCTACGAGCAGTACTTC
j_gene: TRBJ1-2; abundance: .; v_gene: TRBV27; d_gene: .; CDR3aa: CASSLGPRTGLYGYTF; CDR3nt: TGTGCCAGCAGTTTAGGACCCAGGACTGGACTCTATGGCTACACCTTC
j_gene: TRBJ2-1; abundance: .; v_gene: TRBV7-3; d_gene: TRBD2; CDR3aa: CASSFGGGNNEQFF; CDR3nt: TGTGCCAGCAGCTTTGGGGGGGGAAACAATGAGCAGTTCTTC
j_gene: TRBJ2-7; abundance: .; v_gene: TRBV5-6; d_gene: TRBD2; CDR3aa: CASSKGTSGSPPPYEQYF; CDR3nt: TGTGCCAGCAGCAAAGGGACTAGCGGGAGCCCACCCCCCTACGAGCAGTACTTC
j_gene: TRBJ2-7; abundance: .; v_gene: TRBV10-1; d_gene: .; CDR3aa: CASSEGSGGPYEQYF; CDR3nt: TGCGCCAGCAGTGAGGGTAGCGGCGGGCCCTACGAGCAGTACTTC
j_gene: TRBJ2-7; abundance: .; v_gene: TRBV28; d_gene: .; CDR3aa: CASLSSRKGSYEQYF; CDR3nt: TGTGCCAGCCTCTCATCCCGGAAGGGGTCCTACGAGCAGTACTTC
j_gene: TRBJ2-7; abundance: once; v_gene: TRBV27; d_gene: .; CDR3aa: CASSLYQGSYEQYF; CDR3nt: TGTGCCAGCAGTTTATATCAGGGGTCCTACGAGCAGTACTTC
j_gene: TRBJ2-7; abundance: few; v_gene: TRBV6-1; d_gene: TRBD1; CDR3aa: CASRSDRGYEQYF; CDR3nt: TGTGCCAGCAGGTCCGACAGGGGGTACGAGCAGTACTTC
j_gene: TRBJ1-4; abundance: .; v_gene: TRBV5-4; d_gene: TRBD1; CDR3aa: CASSVSGTGEKLFF; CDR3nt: TGTGCCAGCAGCGTGTCCGGGACAGGGGAAAAACTGTTTTTT
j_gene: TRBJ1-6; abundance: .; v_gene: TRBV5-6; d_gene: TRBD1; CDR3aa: CASSFPPGQLAHSPLHF; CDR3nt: TGTGCCAGCAGCTTTCCACCGGGACAGTTGGCCCATTCACCCCTCCACTTT
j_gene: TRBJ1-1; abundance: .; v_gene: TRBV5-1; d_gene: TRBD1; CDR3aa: CASSNRTGPGNTEAFF; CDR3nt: TGCGCCAGCAGCAACCGGACAGGGCCGGGGAACACTGAAGCTTTCTTT
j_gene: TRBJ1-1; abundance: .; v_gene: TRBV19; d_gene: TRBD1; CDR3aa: CASSPGTGGYRPEAFF; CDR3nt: TGTGCCAGTAGTCCAGGGACAGGGGGCTATCGTCCTGAAGCTTTCTTT
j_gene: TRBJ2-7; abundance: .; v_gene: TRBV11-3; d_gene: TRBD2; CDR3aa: CASSLDSSSGGMYEQYF; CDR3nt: TGTGCCAGCAGCTTAGATTCATCGTCGGGAGGGATGTACGAGCAGTACTTC
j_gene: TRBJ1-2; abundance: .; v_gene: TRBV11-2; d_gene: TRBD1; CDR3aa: CASSSRTGSGYTF; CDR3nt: TGTGCCAGCAGCTCGAGGACAGGCTCTGGCTACACCTTC
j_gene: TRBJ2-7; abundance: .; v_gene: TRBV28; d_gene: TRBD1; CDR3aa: CASSLATGQQYF; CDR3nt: TGTGCCAGCAGTTTAGCGACAGGGCAGCAGTACTTC
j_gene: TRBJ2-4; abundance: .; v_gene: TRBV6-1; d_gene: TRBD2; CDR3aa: CASSVGRAAKNIQYF; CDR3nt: TGTGCCAGCAGTGTCGGGAGGGCGGCCAAAAACATTCAGTACTTC